The 27 T cell receptor beta chains below were found in one sample sequenced in a study of blood T cell repertoires in COVID-19 (dated by TCRdb to about 2020). Library preparation used the immunoSEQ multiplex PCR assay. Entries here come from immuneACCESS through TCRdb and include only in-frame sequences with V and J called. Some clones fail to appear in such tables; in the studies checked, an unresolved V gene covers under half of the shortfall, and the cause of the remainder is unknown. This sample gives about 220,000 clones in total; about four fifths of them show up just once. Around 3.5% of the sample rests with the top ten. Sequences were obtained from peripheral blood. The receptors were gathered from an elderly woman with acute or convalescent COVID-19.

CDR3 protein: CASSLVGRGEKLFF. CDR3 DNA sequence: TGTGCCAGCAGCTTAGTGGGTCGAGGTGAAAAACTGTTTTTT. This chain joins TRBV7-9 and TRBJ1-4; D not certain. Trimming took off 1 base at V and 7 bases at J, with 10 bases between the two ends. Per germline, CDR1 SEHNR and CDR2 FQNEAQ (reference sequence). The CDR3 has 14 amino acids.

This clone was counted between two and nine times. The rearrangement links TRBV28 to TRBJ2-1; 7 nucleotides align to TRBD1. Germline V gene sequence: CDR1 MDHEN, CDR2 SYDVKM. Losses at the gene ends were 7 bases for V and 0 bases for J; bases not matched to a gene: 6. The CDR3 has 15 amino acids. CDR3 sequence reads: CASKGAGGSYNEQFF. CDR3 coding DNA: TGTGCCAGCAAGGGGGCAGGGGGCTCCTACAATGAGCAGTTCTTC. Filled out from reference TRBV28 and TRBJ2-1, the complete variable domain reads DVKVTQSSRYLVKRTGEKVFLECVQDMDHENMFWYRQDPGLGLRLIYFSYDVKMKEKGDIPEGYSVSREKKERFSLILESASTNQTSMYLCASKGAGGSYNEQFFGPGTRLTVL.

This chain joins TRBV2 and TRBJ2-2; D perhaps matches TRBD2 (6 bases). CDR3 size: 16 residues. V lost 6 bases to trimming and J lost 8 bases, with 22 bases between them. Germline CDR1 and CDR2: SNHLY and FYNNEI. CDR3 sequence: CASSPTRGTPSGELFF. CDR3 nucleotides: TGTGCCAGCAGCCCAACACGGGGGACCCCAAGTGGGGAGCTGTTTTTT.

The J gene is TRBJ2-2, the V gene TRBV6-6, with D perhaps matching TRBD1 (6 bases). Germline CDR1 reads MNHNY; CDR2 reads SVGAGI (reference sequence). Between the trimmed V and J ends, which lost 6 bases and 1 base, there was a span of 12 bases. This CDR3 has 15 residues. The CDR3 is CASSRDTRNTGELFF. The CDR3 region has the DNA TGTGCCAGCAGCCGGGACACCCGGAACACCGGGGAGCTGTTTTTT.

The J gene is TRBJ2-7, the V gene TRBV6-5, with 7 bases lining up with TRBD2. Germline loops: CDR1 MNHEY, CDR2 SVGAGI. The trim removed 2 bases at V and 2 bases at J, leaving 3 bases unmatched. The CDR3 sequence is 14 residues long. CDR3 sequence reads: CASSYREGTYEQYF. In nucleotides, the CDR3 is TGTGCCAGCAGTTACAGGGAGGGTACCTACGAGCAGTACTTC.

This clone appeared once. V gene TRBV7-9 combines with J gene TRBJ2-2; 7 nucleotides line up with TRBD2. The CDR3 sequence is 18 residues long. Trimming removed 9 bases from V and 0 bases from J; junction bases left unmatched: 16. Looked up from germline, CDR1 is SEHNR and CDR2 is FQNEAQ (reference sequence). CDR3 residues: CASRAGSVREPNTGELFF. CDR3 coding DNA: TGTGCCAGTCGGGCAGGGTCGGTGCGGGAGCCGAACACCGGGGAGCTGTTTTTT.

For the CDR3, the DNA is TGCAGCGTTGGGACAGGGCGTCAGCCCCAGCATTTT. The encoded protein is CSVGTGRQPQHF. This chain connects TRBV29-1 to TRBJ1-5; 8 nucleotides agree with TRBD1. The CDR3 extends over 12 amino acids. V was clipped by 4 bases and J by 6 bases; unmatched bases: 2. Per the germline V gene, CDR1 is SQVTM and CDR2 is ANQGSEA.

In the case of this clone: A read error may account for a junction end that differs from germline. This chain joins TRBV3-1 (or the pseudogene TRBV3-2) and TRBJ1-4, with 8 bases that match TRBD1. The CDR3 runs to 15 residues. Germline V gene lookup returns CDR1 LGHDT and CDR2 YNNKEL (reference sequence). The CDR3 is CASSHGTGPNEKLFF. The DNA of the CDR3 is TGTGCCAGCAGCCATGGGACAGGCCCTAACGAAAAACTGTTTTTT.

Only a few counts were recorded for this clone. The chain has TRBV11-1 and TRBJ2-7; possibly TRBD2 for D (7 bases). Germline V gives CDR1 SGHAT, CDR2 FQDESV (reference sequence). V dropped 4 bases and J dropped 4 bases, with 17 bases sitting between them. The CDR3 has 15 residues. DNA for the CDR3: TGTGCCAGCAGCTGGGGGCGCGGGGGCGGTTACGAGCAGTACTTC. Translated: CASSWGRGGGYEQYF.

The chain joins TRBV10-3 to TRBJ2-1; 8 bases align to TRBD1. V was clipped by 8 bases and J by 7 bases; unmatched bases: 4. The germline V gene encodes CDR1 ENHRY and CDR2 SYGVKD. The length of the CDR3 is 12 residues. The CDR3 sequence is CAIEGQENEQFF. In DNA form, the CDR3 reads TGTGCCATCGAGGGACAGGAGAATGAGCAGTTCTTC.

The rearrangement links TRBV19 to TRBJ2-1; the D gene is possibly TRBD1 (6 bases). From germline, CDR1 is LNHDA and CDR2 SQIVND (reference sequence). The CDR3 extends over 15 amino acids. The V end was cut by 1 base, the J end by 9 bases, with 16 bases between. The chain's CDR3 is CASSIVTGWALEQFF. The CDR3, as DNA: TGTGCCAGTAGTATAGTCACAGGGTGGGCTCTTGAGCAGTTCTTC.

The V gene is TRBV7-8, the J gene TRBJ2-5, with TRBD2 matching over 11 bases. Germline CDR1 reads SGHVS; CDR2 reads FQNEAQ. This CDR3 region has 18 residues. Trimming took 0 bases from V and 0 from J; bases not matched to a gene: 6. DNA of the CDR3: TGTGCCAGCAGCTTAGCTAGCGGGGGGGTAACGTACCAAGAGACCCAGTACTTC. The encoded protein is CASSLASGGVTYQETQYF.

The chain uses TRBV4-1 and TRBJ2-6; TRBD1 agrees at 7 bases. The germline CDR1 and CDR2 sequences are MGHRA and YSYEKL. Trimming removed 4 bases from V and 3 bases from J; junction bases left unmatched: 6. The CDR3 has 16 amino acids. For the CDR3, the DNA is TGCGCCAGCAGCCCGTTCCGGGACAGTGGGGCCAACGTCCTGACTTTC. Residues: CASSPFRDSGANVLTF.

This clone was picked up one time. The chain couples TRBV18 to TRBJ1-6; a weak D match, TRBD1 (6 bases). Trimming cost V 0 bases and J 10 bases, with 19 bases left between them. CDR3 length equals 17 residues. The germline gives CDR1 KGHSH, CDR2 LQKENI. CDR3 residues: CASSPPRSGQSGSPLHF. The CDR3 bases are TGTGCCAGCTCACCACCACGGTCGGGACAATCCGGATCACCCCTCCACTTT.

The rearrangement joins TRBV7-2 to TRBJ2-6; D gene ambiguous. The CDR3 has 15 residues. Germline V gene sequence: CDR1 SGHTA, CDR2 FQGNSA. Trimming left V 1 base short and J 0 bases short, with 4 bases between. CDR3 nucleotides: TGTGCCAGCAGCTTAGTCCACTCTGGGGCCAACGTCCTGACTTTC. This gives the protein CASSLVHSGANVLTF.

The gene calls are TRBV5-4 and TRBJ2-5; 7 positions agree with TRBD1. Losses at the gene ends were 4 bases for V and 4 bases for J; bases not matched to a gene: 4. The CDR3 length is 13 residues. Germline V CDR1 and CDR2: SGHNT, YYREEE (reference sequence). The CDR3 sequence is CASSDTGVETQYF. Here the CDR3 DNA reads TGTGCCAGCAGCGACACAGGGGTAGAGACCCAGTACTTC.

The chain combines TRBV5-4 with TRBJ1-4, with 9 bases fitting TRBD1. The CDR3 is 15 residues long. Germline trimming cut 3 bases from V and 7 bases from J; bases unmatched to any gene: 7. Germline V gene sequence: CDR1 SGHNT, CDR2 YYREEE (reference sequence). The CDR3 bases are TGTGCCAGCAGCTCTCGGACAGGGGAGACTGAAAAACTGTTTTTT. Translated, it gives CASSSRTGETEKLFF.

A remark on this clone: Other DNA variants within this sample encode the same CDR3. The chain carries TRBV5-4 and TRBJ2-1; 13 bases are shared with TRBD2. CDR1 and CDR2 from the germline V gene are SGHNT and YYREEE (reference sequence). Trimming at V came to 5 bases and at J to 7 bases, leaving 6 bases not matched to a gene. The CDR3 sequence is 15 residues long. Written as DNA, the CDR3 is TGTGCCAGCAGTAGGGGACTAGCGGGGTTGAATGAGCAGTTCTTC. Translated, it gives CASSRGLAGLNEQFF.

The chain couples TRBV9 to TRBJ1-1, with unresolved D. In germline, CDR1 is SGDLS, CDR2 YYNGEE. CDR3 size: 13 residues. Trimming cost V 1 base and J 7 bases, with 11 bases left between them. The CDR3 reads CASSVRLEGEAFF. CDR3 coding DNA: TGTGCCAGCAGCGTACGTTTAGAGGGTGAAGCTTTCTTT.

This clone was seen more than once but under ten times. The chain is built from TRBV14 and TRBJ2-7; 8 bases align to TRBD2. Germline lookup yields CDR1 SGHDN and CDR2 FVKESK. The CDR3 covers 15 residues. V lost 2 bases to trimming and J lost 6 bases; unmatched junction nucleotides: 9. CDR3: CASSQTGGVISEQYF. The CDR3 DNA reads as TGTGCCAGCAGCCAAACCGGGGGGGTAATAAGCGAGCAGTACTTC.

The chain is built from TRBV19 and TRBJ2-2; D is ambiguous. The V gene's germline CDR1 is LNHDA and CDR2 SQIVND (reference sequence). Trimming removed 4 bases at V and 5 bases at J, with 11 bases between. The CDR3 consists of 14 residues. CDR3 nucleotide sequence: TGTGCCAGTAGTAAGTTCCGCGGTACCGGGGAGCTGTTTTTT. This gives the protein CASSKFRGTGELFF.

The V gene is TRBV4-2, the J gene TRBJ2-1; 8 bases fit TRBD2. V trimming: 3 bases; J trimming: 3 bases; junction bases outside the gene matches: 4. Germline CDR1 is LGHNA and CDR2 is YNFKEQ. CDR3 length: 15 amino acids. The CDR3 DNA reads as TGTGCCAGCAGCCAGCGGGGGGAACACTACAATGAGCAGTTCTTC. Encoded protein: CASSQRGEHYNEQFF.

The sample holds a few counts of this clone. The rearrangement uses TRBV3-1 (or the pseudogene TRBV3-2) and TRBJ1-5; possibly TRBD1 for D (5 bases). Germline V gene lookup returns CDR1 LGHDT and CDR2 YNNKEL (reference sequence). This CDR3 has 15 residues. With 0 bases removed from V and 4 bases from J, the gap between germline ends came to 10 bases. CDR3 sequence reads: CASSQEWTTNQPQHF. The CDR3 DNA sequence: TGTGCCAGCAGCCAAGAGTGGACAACGAATCAGCCCCAGCATTTT.

The chain links TRBV30 to TRBJ1-1; 8 bases align to TRBD1. Unmatched junction bases numbered 5, after V lost 3 bases and J lost 8 bases. Germline V gene lookup returns CDR1 GTSNPN and CDR2 SVGIG (reference sequence). CDR3 length: 12 residues. The DNA for the CDR3 is TGTGCCTGGAGCGCAGGGGGCCCCGAAGCTTTCTTT. Translating it yields CAWSAGGPEAFF.

V usage is TRBV14 and J usage is TRBJ2-3, with TRBD2 matching 13 bases. The CDR3 runs to 18 residues. The germline CDR1 and CDR2 sequences are SGHDN and FVKESK. Germline trimming cut 2 bases from V and 2 bases from J; bases unmatched to any gene: 7. In nucleotides, the CDR3 is TGTGCCAGCAGCCAACGCGGGACTAGCGGGACCTTCACAGATACGCAGTATTTT. Translated, it gives CASSQRGTSGTFTDTQYF.

This clone was found a few times. V is TRBV15 and J is TRBJ2-2; D is possibly TRBD1 (6 bases). V was pared by 3 bases and J by 1 base, with 12 bases between. CDR1 LNHNV and CDR2 YYDKDF come from the germline V gene (reference sequence). CDR3 size: 16 residues. CDR3 nucleotides: TGTGCCACCAGCAGGCGGAGGACAGTGAACACCGGGGAGCTGTTTTTT. Protein product: CATSRRRTVNTGELFF.

This chain links TRBV19 with TRBJ1-1; 7 bases are a match to TRBD1. Losses at the gene ends were 4 bases for V and 0 bases for J; bases not matched to a gene: 5. CDR3 size: 15 residues. CDR1 and CDR2 (germline): LNHDA, SQIVND (reference sequence). CDR3 loop: CASSTRGQMNTEAFF. CDR3 sequence (DNA): TGTGCCAGTAGTACTCGGGGACAGATGAACACTGAAGCTTTCTTT.